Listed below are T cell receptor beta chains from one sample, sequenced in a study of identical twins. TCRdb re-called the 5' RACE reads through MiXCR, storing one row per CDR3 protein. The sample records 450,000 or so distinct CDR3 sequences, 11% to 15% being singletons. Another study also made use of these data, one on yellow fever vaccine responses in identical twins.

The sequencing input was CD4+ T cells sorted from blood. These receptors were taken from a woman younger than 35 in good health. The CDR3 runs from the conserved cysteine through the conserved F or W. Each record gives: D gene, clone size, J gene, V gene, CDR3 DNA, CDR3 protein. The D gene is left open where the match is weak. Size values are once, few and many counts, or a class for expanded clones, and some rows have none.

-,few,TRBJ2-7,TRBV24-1,TGTGCCACCAGTGGCTCCACCAGCTCCCTCAACGAGCAGTACTTC,CATSGSTSSLNEQYF
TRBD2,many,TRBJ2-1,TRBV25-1,TGTGCCAGCAGTACCCTAGAAGTCGGGGGGGCTCAGTTCTTC,CASSTLEVGGAQFF
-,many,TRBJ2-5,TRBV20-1,TGCAGTGCCCCACCCGAGGATCCGGAGACCCAGTACTTC,CSAPPEDPETQYF
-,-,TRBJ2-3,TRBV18,TGTGCCAGCTCACCACTAGCTGGTGCCGGCACAGATACGCAGTATTTT,CASSPLAGAGTDTQYF
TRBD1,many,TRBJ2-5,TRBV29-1,TGCAGCGTTGGACAGGGCCAAGAGACCCAGTACTTC,CSVGQGQETQYF
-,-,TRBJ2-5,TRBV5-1,TGCGCCAGCAGCTCCCAGGGGAGGGGAGATGAGACCCAGTACTTC,CASSSQGRGDETQYF
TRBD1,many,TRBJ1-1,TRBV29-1,TGCAGCGGGGACAGGGGACGGAACACTGAAGCTTTCTTT,CSGDRGRNTEAFF
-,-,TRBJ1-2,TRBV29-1,TGCAGCGCCAACAGAGCTAACTATGGCTACACCTTC,CSANRANYGYTF
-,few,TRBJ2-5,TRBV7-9,TGTGCCAGCACCCCGGTGGTGGTGGAGACCCAGTACTTC,CASTPVVVETQYF
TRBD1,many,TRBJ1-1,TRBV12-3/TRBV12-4,TGTGCCAGCAGTCGGGGACAGGGGAGAGGAGCTTTCTTT,CASSRGQGRGAFF
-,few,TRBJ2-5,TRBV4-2,TGTGCCAGCAGCCAAGAACTCGAGGGGATCCAAGAGACCCAGTACTTC,CASSQELEGIQETQYF
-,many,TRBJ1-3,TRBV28,TGTGCCAGCAGTTATTCCCGAGGACAGTCCCAAATCTCTGGAAACACCATATATTTT,CASSYSRGQSQISGNTIYF